The entry below gives a single TCR beta chain sequence along with its context. Its target is unknown. CDR1 is SEHNR and CDR2 is FQNEAQ in the germline V gene (reference sequence). Trimming took 3 bases from V and 3 from J, leaving 26 bases between them. This CDR3 has 19 residues. Clones were sequenced by immunoSEQ multiplex PCR, and TCRdb holds only the in-frame ones, with some missing. The top ten hold about 3.1% of the sample, which has hundreds of thousands of clones, more than 70% seen once. This specimen belongs to a study of Ad26.COV2.S vaccination and SARS-CoV-2 variants. About the research overall: Donor participated within the Ad26.COV2.S arm of the COV1001 trial. Each vaccinee took Ad26.COV2.S intramuscularly, once or twice 56 days apart. Study findings and constraints: From the TCR breadth and depth analyses, total T cell responses may have been underestimated.

Stated treatment: 19 received Ad26.COV2.S at low or high dose, single or two shots; about 5 received placebo; per-sample allocation not given. Collection of the samples took place on day 63 after the first injection of vaccine or placebo. Sequenced here: peripheral blood, sampled in a trial of Ad26.COV2.S vaccine versus placebo. The receptor comes from a person aged 18-60 years who received the Ad26.COV2.S COVID-19 vaccine or a placebo. The chain employs TRBV7-9 and TRBJ1-2; unclear D gene. CDR3 nucleotide sequence: TGTGCCAGCAGCTTTTCTGGTTGGACCCTACGCCAGGCTGACTATGGCTACACCTTC. Its translation is CASSFSGWTLRQADYGYTF.